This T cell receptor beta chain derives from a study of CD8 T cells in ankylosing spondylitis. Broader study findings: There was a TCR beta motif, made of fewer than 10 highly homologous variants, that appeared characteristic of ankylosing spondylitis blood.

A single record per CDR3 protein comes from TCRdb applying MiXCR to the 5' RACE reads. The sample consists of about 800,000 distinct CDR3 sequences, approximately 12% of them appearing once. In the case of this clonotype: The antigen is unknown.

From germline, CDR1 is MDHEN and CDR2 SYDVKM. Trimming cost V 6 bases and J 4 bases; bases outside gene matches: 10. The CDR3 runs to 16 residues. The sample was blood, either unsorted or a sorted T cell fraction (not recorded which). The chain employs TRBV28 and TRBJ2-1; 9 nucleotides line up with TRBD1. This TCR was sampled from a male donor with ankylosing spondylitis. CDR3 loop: CASRDPTGGHYNEQFF. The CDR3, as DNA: TGTGCCAGCAGGGACCCGACAGGGGGACATTACAATGAGCAGTTCTTC.